This entry features one T cell receptor beta chain sequence. The target antigen is unknown. Generated by immunoSEQ multiplex PCR, the TCRdb table keeps only in-frame clones and is missing some. The sample yields fewer than 40,000 clones, roughly 77% seen once. Germline assignment: CDR1 MNHEY and CDR2 SVGAGI. The CDR3 consists of 16 residues. Trimming cost V 4 bases and J 4 bases; bases outside gene matches: 7. Repeated repertoire sampling spanned the course of chemoradiotherapy. This specimen comes from a study of chemoradiotherapy in HPV16-positive cancers. Study-wide background: A couple of HPV16-positive patients' cells yielded candidate HPV-specific clones and common motifs. Study-wide results and caveats: Only two HPV16-positive patients supplied the functional HPV-specificity definition.

The sample was blood, taken from a patient who underwent chemoradiotherapy. The chain uses TRBV6-5 and TRBJ2-6, with 7 positions matching TRBD1. The TCR sequence derives from a human donor with HPV-associated anogenital cancer. The CDR3 is CASSLEGGAGANVLTF. CDR3 nucleotide sequence: TGTGCCAGCAGTTTAGAAGGGGGCGCGGGGGCCAACGTCCTGACTTTC.